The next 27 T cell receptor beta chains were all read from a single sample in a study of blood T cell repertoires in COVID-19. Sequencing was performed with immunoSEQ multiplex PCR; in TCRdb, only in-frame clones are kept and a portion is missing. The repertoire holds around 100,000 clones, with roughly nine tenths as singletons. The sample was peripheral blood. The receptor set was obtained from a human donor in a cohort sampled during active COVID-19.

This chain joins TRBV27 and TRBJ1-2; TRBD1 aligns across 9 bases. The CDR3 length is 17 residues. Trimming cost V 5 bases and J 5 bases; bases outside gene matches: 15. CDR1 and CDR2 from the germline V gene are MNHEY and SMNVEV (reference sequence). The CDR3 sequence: CASSPHQTGTGLYGYTF. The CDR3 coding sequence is TGTGCCAGCAGTCCCCACCAAACCGGGACAGGGCTTTATGGCTACACCTTC.

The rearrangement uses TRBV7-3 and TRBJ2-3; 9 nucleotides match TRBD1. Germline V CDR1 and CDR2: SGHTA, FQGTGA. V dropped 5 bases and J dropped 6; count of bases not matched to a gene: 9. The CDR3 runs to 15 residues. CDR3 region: CASSLRDREGDTQYF. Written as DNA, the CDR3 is TGTGCCAGCAGCCTCCGGGACAGGGAGGGCGATACGCAGTATTTT.

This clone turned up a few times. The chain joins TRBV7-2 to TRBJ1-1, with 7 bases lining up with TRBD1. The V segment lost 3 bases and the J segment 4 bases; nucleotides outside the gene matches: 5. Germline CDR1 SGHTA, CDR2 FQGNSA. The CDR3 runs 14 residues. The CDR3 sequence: CASSLSGGGTEAFF. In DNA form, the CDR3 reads TGTGCCAGCAGCTTGTCAGGGGGAGGCACTGAAGCTTTCTTT.

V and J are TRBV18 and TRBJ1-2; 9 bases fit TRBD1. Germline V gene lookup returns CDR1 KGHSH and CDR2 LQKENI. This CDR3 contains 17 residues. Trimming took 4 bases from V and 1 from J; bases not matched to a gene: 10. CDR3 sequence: CASSLTGGLLLNYGYTF. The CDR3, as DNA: TGTGCCAGCTCACTTACAGGGGGCCTCCTCCTTAACTATGGCTACACCTTC. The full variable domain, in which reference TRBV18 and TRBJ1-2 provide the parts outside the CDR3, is NAGVMQNPRHLVRRRGQEARLRCSPMKGHSHVYWYRQLPEEGLKFMVYLQKENIIDESGMPKERFSAEFPKEGPSILRIQQVVRGDSAAYFCASSLTGGLLLNYGYTFGSGTRLTVV.

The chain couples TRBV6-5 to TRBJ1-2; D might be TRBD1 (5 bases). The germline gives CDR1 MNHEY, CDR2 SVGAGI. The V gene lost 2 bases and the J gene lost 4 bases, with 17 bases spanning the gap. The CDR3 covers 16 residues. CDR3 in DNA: TGTGCCAGCAGTTACAGTGCAAACCTTCAGGGCTATGGCTACACCTTC. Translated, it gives CASSYSANLQGYGYTF.

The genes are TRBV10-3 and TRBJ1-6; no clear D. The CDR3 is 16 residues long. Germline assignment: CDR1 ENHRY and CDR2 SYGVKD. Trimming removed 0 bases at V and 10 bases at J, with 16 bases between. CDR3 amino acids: CAISESSGVGGSPLHF. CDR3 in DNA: TGTGCCATCAGTGAGTCATCCGGGGTAGGAGGGTCACCCCTCCACTTT.

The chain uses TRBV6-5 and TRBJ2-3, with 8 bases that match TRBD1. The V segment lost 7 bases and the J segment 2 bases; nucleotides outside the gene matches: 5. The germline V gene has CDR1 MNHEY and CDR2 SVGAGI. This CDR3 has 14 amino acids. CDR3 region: CASKLDRATDTQYF. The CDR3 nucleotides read TGTGCCAGCAAATTGGACAGGGCCACAGATACGCAGTATTTT.

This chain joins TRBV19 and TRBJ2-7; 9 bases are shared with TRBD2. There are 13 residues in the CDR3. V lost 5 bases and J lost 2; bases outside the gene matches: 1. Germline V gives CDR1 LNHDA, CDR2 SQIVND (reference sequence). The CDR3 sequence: CASSPSGTYEQYF. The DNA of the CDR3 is TGTGCCAGTAGTCCTAGCGGGACCTACGAGCAGTACTTC.

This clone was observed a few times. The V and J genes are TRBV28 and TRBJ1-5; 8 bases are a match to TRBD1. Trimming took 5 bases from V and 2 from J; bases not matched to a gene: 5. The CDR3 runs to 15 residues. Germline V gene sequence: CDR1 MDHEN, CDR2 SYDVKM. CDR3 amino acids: CASSPTGQGNQPQHF. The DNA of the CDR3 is TGTGCCAGCAGTCCCACGGGACAGGGCAATCAGCCCCAGCATTTT. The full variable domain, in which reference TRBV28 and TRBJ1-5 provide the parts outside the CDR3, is DVKVTQSSRYLVKRTGEKVFLECVQDMDHENMFWYRQDPGLGLRLIYFSYDVKMKEKGDIPEGYSVSREKKERFSLILESASTNQTSMYLCASSPTGQGNQPQHFGDGTRLSIL.

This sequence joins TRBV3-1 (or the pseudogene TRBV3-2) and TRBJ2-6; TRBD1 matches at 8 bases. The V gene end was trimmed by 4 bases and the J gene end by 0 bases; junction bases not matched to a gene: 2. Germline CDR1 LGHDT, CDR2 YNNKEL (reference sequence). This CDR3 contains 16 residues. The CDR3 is CASSRQGTSGANVLTF. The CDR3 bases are TGTGCCAGCAGCCGACAGGGGACCTCTGGGGCCAACGTCCTGACTTTC.

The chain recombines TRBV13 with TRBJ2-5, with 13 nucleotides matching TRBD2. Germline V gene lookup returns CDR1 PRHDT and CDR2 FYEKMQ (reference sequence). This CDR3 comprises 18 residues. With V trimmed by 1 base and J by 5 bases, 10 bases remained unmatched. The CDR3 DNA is TGTGCCAGCAGCTTAGAAGGGTTGACTAGCGGGAGGATCGAGACCCAGTACTTC. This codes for CASSLEGLTSGRIETQYF. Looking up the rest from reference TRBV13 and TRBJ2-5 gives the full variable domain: AAGVIQSPRHLIKEKRETATLKCYPIPRHDTVYWYQQGPGQDPQFLISFYEKMQSDKGSIPDRFSAQQFSDYHSELNMSSLELGDSALYFCASSLEGLTSGRIETQYFGPGTRLLVL.

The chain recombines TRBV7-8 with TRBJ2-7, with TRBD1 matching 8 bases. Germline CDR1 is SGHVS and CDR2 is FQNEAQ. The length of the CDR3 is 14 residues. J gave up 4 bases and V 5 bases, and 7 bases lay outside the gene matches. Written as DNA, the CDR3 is TGTGCCAGCAGCACAGGCGGGGACAGGTACGAGCAGTACTTC. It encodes CASSTGGDRYEQYF.

Here the CDR3 reads CASSLELAGVGVSGEQFF. For the CDR3, the DNA is TGTGCCAGCAGCTTAGAACTAGCGGGAGTCGGGGTGTCGGGTGAGCAGTTCTTC. The rearrangement joins TRBV11-3 to TRBJ2-1; 11 positions agree with TRBD2. CDR1 and CDR2 (germline): SGHNT, YENEEA. The CDR3 runs to 18 residues. The junction had 13 bases not matched to a gene; V was cut back by 0 bases and J by 9 bases.

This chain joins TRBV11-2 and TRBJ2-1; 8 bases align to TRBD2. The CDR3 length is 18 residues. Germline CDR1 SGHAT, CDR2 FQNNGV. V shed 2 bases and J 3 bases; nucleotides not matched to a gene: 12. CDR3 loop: CASSLKRSNSGDYNEQFF. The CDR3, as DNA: TGTGCCAGCAGCTTAAAAAGGAGTAATAGCGGGGACTACAATGAGCAGTTCTTC.

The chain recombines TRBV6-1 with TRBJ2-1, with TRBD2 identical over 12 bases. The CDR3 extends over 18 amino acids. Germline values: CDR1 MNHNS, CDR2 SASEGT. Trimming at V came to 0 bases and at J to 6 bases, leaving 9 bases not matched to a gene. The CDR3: CASSEALAGGPVSNEQFF. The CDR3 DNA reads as TGTGCCAGCAGTGAAGCGCTAGCGGGAGGGCCTGTTAGCAATGAGCAGTTCTTC.

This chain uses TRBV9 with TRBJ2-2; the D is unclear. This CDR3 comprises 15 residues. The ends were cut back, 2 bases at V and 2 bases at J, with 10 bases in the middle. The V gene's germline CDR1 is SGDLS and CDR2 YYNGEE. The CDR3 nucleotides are TGTGCCAGCAGCGTCCGAGGCGGAAACACCGGGGAGCTGTTTTTT. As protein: CASSVRGGNTGELFF. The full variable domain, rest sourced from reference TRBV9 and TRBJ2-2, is DSGVTQTPKHLITATGQRVTLRCSPRSGDLSVYWYQQSLDQGLQFLIQYYNGEERAKGNILERFSAQQFPDLHSELNLSSLELGDSALYFCASSVRGGNTGELFFGEGSRLTVL.

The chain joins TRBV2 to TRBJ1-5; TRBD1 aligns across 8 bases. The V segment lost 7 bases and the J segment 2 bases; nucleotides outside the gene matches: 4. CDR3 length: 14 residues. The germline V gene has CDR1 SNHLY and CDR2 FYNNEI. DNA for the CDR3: TGTGCCAGCATGTTGACAGGGGGCAATCAGCCCCAGCATTTT. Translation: CASMLTGGNQPQHF.

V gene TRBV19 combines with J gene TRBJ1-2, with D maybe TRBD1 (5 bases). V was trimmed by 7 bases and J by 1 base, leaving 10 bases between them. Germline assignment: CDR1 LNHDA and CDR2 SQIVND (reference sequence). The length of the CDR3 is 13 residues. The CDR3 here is CASTDDSNYGYTF. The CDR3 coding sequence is TGTGCCAGTACTGACGACAGTAACTATGGCTACACCTTC.

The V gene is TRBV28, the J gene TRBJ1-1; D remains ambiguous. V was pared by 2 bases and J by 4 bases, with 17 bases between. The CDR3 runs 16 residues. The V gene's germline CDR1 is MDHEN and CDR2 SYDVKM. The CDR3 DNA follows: TGTGCCAGCAGTTTACTGCAGGCACGGGGTGGCACTGAAGCTTTCTTT. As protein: CASSLLQARGGTEAFF.

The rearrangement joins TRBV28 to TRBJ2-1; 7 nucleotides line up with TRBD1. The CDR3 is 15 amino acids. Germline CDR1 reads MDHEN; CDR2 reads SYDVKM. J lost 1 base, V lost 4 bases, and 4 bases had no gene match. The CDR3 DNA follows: TGTGCCAGCAGTTACAGGACAGGATCCTACAATGAGCAGTTCTTC. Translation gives CASSYRTGSYNEQFF.

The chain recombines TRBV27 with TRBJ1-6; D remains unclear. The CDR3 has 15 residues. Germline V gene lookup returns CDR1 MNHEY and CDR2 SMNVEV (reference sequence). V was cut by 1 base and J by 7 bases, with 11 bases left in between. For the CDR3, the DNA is TGTGCCAGCAGTTTATACGGTGTGGGCAATTCACCCCTCCACTTT. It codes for CASSLYGVGNSPLHF.

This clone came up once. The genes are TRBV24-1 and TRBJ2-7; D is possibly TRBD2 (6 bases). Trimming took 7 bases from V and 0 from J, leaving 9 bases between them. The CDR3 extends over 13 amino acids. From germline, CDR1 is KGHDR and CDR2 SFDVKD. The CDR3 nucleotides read TGTGCCACCAGCCCCGGGAGCTCCTACGAGCAGTACTTC. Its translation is CATSPGSSYEQYF.

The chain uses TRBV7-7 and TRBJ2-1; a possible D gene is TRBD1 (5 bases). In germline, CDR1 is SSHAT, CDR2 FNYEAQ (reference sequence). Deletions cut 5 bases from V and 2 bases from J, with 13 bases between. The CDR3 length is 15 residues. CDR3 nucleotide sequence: TGTGCCAGCAGCGCCGACCCAGGGACCTACAATGAGCAGTTCTTC. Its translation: CASSADPGTYNEQFF.

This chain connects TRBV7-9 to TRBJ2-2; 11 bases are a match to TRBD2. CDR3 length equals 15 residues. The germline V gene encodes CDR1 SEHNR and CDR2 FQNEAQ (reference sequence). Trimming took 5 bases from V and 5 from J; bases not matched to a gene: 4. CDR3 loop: CASSLPSGRTGELFF. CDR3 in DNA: TGTGCCAGCAGCCTTCCTAGCGGGAGGACCGGGGAGCTGTTTTTT.

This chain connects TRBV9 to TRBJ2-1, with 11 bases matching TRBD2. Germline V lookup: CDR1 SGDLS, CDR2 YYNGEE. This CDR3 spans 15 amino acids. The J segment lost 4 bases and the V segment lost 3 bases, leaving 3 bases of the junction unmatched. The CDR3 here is CASSAGTSGYNEQFF. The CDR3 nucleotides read TGTGCCAGCAGCGCAGGGACTAGCGGTTACAATGAGCAGTTCTTC.

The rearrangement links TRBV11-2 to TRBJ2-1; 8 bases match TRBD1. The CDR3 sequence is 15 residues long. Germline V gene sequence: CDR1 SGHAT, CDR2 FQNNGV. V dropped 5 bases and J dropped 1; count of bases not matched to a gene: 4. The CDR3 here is CASSIRDRSYNEQFF. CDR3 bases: TGTGCCAGCAGCATCCGGGACAGGTCCTACAATGAGCAGTTCTTC. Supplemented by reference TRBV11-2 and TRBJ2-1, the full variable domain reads EAGVAQSPRYKIIEKRQSVAFWCNPISGHATLYWYQQILGQGPKLLIQFQNNGVVDDSQLPKDRFSAERLKGVDSTLKIQPAKLEDSAVYLCASSIRDRSYNEQFFGPGTRLTVL.

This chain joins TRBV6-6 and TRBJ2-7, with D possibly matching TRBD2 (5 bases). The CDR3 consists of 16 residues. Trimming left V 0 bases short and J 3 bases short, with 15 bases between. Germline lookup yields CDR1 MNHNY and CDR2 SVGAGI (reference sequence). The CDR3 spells CASSYSTEDLDYEQYF. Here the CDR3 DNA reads TGTGCCAGCAGTTACTCGACTGAGGACTTAGACTACGAGCAGTACTTC.